The entry that follows covers one TCR beta chain sequence. These data come from a study of blood T cell repertoires in COVID-19. Sequenced by immunoSEQ multiplex PCR; TCRdb stores in-frame clones only, minus some. The profile covers some 120,000 clones, with over 85% appearing a single time and roughly 3.7% taken by the ten largest. This clonotype originated in a man aged 45 to 65 with active COVID-19. The sample consisted of peripheral blood.

CDR3 protein: CASLNTGGSMAGELFF. The CDR3 DNA is TGTGCCAGTTTAAATACAGGGGGGAGTATGGCCGGGGAGCTGTTTTTT. The chain joins TRBV19 to TRBJ2-2; 8 bases are shared with TRBD1. Unmatched junction bases numbered 14, after V lost 8 bases and J lost 6 bases. The germline V gene has CDR1 LNHDA and CDR2 SQIVND (reference sequence). This CDR3 has 16 amino acids.